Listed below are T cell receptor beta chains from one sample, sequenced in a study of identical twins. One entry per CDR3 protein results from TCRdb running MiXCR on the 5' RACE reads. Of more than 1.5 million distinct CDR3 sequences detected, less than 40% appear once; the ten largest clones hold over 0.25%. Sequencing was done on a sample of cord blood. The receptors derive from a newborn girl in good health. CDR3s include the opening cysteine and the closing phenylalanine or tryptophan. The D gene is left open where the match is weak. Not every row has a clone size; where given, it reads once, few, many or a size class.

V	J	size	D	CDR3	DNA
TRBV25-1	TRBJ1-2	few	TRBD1	CASSDPDRFYGYTF	TGTGCCAGCAGTGATCCGGACAGGTTCTATGGCTACACCTTC
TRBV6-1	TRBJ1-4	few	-	CASSETSGTNEKLFF	TGTGCCAGCAGTGAAACATCAGGGACTAATGAAAAACTGTTTTTT
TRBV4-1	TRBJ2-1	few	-	CASSQDLPGYNEQFF	TGCGCCAGCAGCCAAGATCTCCCAGGCTACAATGAGCAGTTCTTC
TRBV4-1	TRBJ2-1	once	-	CASSHPREGDPNSYNEQFF	TGCGCCAGCAGCCACCCTCGGGAAGGGGACCCGAACTCCTACAATGAGCAGTTCTTC
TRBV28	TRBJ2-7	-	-	CASTRQGTTSYEQYF	TGTGCCAGCACCAGACAAGGGACAACATCATACGAGCAGTACTTC
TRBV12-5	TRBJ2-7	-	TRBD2	CASEGLAGSYEQYF	TGTGCTAGTGAAGGCCTAGCGGGCTCCTACGAGCAGTACTTC
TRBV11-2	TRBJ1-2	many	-	CASSPSPYGYTF	TGTGCCAGCAGCCCTTCACCGTATGGCTACACCTTC
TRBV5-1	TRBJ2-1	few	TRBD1	CASSPKDRGYNEQFF	TGCGCCAGCAGCCCAAAGGACAGGGGCTACAATGAGCAGTTCTTC
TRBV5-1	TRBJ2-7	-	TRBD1	CASRPSGTGGSYEQYF	TGCGCCAGCAGACCTTCCGGGACAGGGGGCTCCTACGAGCAGTACTTC
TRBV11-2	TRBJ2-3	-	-	CASSLGYSGTDTQYF	TGTGCCAGCAGCTTAGGATATAGCGGCACAGATACGCAGTATTTT
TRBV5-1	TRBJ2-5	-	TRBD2	CASSLAERGGLNEQYF	TGCGCCAGCAGCTTGGCCGAGCGGGGGGGCCTCAATGAGCAGTACTTC
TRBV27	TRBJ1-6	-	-	CASSLSGTHQTSPLHF	TGTGCCAGCAGTTTATCCGGGACCCACCAGACTTCACCCCTCCACTTT
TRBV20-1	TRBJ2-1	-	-	CSAKRDSSYEQFF	TGCAGTGCTAAACGGGATAGCTCCTACGAGCAGTTCTTC
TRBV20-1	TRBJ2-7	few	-	CSASGGRGQYF	TGCAGTGCTAGCGGGGGCAGGGGGCAGTACTTC
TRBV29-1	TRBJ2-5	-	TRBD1	CSVDRQGAKTQYF	TGCAGCGTTGACCGCCAGGGGGCGAAGACCCAGTACTTC
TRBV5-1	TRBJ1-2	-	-	CASSGSGTHYGYTF	TGCGCCAGCAGCGGCTCCGGGACTCACTATGGCTACACCTTC
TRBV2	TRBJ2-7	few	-	CASRDKSSYNEQYF	TGTGCCAGCAGGGATAAGAGCTCCTACAATGAGCAGTACTTC
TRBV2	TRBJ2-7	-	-	CASSEGSGDGGQYF	TGTGCCAGCAGTGAAGGATCCGGGGATGGAGGGCAGTACTTC
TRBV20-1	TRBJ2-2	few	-	CSAKMMDTGELFF	TGCAGTGCTAAAATGATGGACACCGGGGAGCTGTTTTTT
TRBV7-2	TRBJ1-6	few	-	CASSLVRPYNSPLHF	TGTGCCAGCAGCTTAGTACGGCCCTATAATTCACCCCTCCACTTT
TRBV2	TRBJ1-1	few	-	CASNGEGNTEAFF	TGTGCCAGCAATGGAGAAGGGAACACTGAAGCTTTCTTT
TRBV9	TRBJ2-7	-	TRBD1	CASSVGGTGFPYEQYF	TGTGCCAGCAGCGTAGGGGGGACAGGGTTTCCCTACGAGCAGTACTTC
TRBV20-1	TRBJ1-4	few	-	CSARDTLGEKLFF	TGCAGTGCTAGGGACACCTTGGGTGAAAAACTGTTTTTT
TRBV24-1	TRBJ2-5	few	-	CATSDALIQETQYF	TGTGCCACCAGTGATGCCCTTATCCAAGAGACCCAGTACTTC
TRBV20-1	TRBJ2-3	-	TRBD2	CSGSSGGGDTDTQYF	TGCAGTGGATCTAGCGGGGGGGGTGACACAGATACGCAGTATTTT
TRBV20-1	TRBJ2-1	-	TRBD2	CSARDSRHGLAANEQFF	TGCAGTGCTAGAGATTCTCGTCACGGACTAGCGGCCAATGAGCAGTTCTTC
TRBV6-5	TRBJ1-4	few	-	CASTPLWGTNEKLFF	TGTGCCAGCACCCCATTATGGGGGACTAATGAAAAACTGTTTTTT
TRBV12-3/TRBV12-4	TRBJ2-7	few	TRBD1	CASSLLGTGVNEQYF	TGTGCCAGCAGTTTACTTGGGACAGGGGTGAACGAGCAGTACTTC
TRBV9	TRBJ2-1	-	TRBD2	CASSVVLAGVHEQFF	TGTGCCAGCAGCGTAGTCCTAGCGGGAGTACATGAGCAGTTCTTC
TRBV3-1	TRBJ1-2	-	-	CASNSGGNGYTF	TGTGCCAGCAATTCAGGAGGGAATGGCTACACCTTC
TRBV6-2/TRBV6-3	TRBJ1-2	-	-	CASSYGRTHYGYIF	TGTGCCAGCAGTTACGGGAGGACACACTATGGCTACATCTTC
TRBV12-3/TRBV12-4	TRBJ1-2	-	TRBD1	CASSRTGTGVDGYTF	TGTGCCAGCAGTCGTACCGGGACAGGGGTGGACGGCTACACCTTC
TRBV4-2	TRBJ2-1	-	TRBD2	CASSHQGSGGAHEQFF	TGTGCCAGCAGCCACCAAGGAAGCGGGGGGGCCCATGAGCAGTTCTTC
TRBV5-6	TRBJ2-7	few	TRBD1	CASSLHAGTVVYEQYF	TGTGCCAGCAGCCTGCACGCCGGGACAGTTGTCTACGAGCAGTACTTC
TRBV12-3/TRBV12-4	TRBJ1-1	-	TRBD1	CASSLIMGTGEAFF	TGTGCCAGCAGTTTAATAATGGGGACAGGTGAAGCTTTCTTT
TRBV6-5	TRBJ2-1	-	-	CASSYSQSSYNEQFF	TGTGCCAGCAGTTACTCCCAAAGCTCCTACAATGAGCAGTTCTTC
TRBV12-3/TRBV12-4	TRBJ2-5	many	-	CASSFSGEETQYF	TGTGCCAGCAGTTTCTCCGGGGAAGAGACCCAGTACTTC
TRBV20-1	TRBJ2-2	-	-	CSARGFLPEFPGELFF	TGCAGTGCTAGAGGATTTCTCCCTGAGTTCCCCGGGGAGCTGTTTTTT
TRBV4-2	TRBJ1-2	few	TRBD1	CASSQRDRGSYGYTF	TGTGCCAGCAGCCAGCGGGACAGGGGTTCCTATGGCTACACCTTC
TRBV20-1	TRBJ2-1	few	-	CSATPGTRLYNEQFF	TGCAGTGCTACCCCCGGGACTCGCCTTTACAATGAGCAGTTCTTC
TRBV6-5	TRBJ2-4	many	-	CASSRGTLTTKNIQYF	TGTGCCAGCAGTAGGGGGACCCTAACGACCAAAAACATTCAGTACTTC